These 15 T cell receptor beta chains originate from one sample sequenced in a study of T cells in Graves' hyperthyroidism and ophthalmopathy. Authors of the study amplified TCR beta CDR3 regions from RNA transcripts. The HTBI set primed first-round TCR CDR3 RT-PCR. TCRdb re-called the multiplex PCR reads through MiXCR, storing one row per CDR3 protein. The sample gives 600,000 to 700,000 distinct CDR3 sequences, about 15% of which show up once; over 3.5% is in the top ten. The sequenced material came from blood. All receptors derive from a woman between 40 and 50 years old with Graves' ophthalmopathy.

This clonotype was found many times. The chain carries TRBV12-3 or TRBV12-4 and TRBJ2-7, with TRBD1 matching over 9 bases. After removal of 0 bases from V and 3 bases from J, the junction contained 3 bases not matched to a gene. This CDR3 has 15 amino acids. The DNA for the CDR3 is TGTGCCAGCAGTTTAGCTGGGACAGGGAACTACGAGCAGTACTTC. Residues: CASSLAGTGNYEQYF.

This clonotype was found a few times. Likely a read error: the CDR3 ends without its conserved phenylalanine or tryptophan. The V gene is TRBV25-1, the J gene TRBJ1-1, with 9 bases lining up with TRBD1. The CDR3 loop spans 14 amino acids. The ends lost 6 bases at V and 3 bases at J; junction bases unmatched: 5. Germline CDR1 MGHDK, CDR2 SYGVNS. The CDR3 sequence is CASSRWTGDTEAFL. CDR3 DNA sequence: TGTGCCAGCAGCCGATGGACAGGGGACACTGAAGCTTTCCTT.

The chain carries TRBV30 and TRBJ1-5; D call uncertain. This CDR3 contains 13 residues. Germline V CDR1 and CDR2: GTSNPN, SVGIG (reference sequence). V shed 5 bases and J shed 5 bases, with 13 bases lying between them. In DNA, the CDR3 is TGTGCCTGGCAATCCAACACAGATCAGCCCCAGCATTTT. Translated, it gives CAWQSNTDQPQHF. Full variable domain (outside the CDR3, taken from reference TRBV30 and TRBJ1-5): SQTIHQWPATLVQPVGSPLSLECTVEGTSNPNLYWYRQAAGRGLQLLFYSVGIGQISSEVPQNLSASRPQDRQFILSSKKLLLSDSGFYLCAWQSNTDQPQHFGDGTRLSIL.

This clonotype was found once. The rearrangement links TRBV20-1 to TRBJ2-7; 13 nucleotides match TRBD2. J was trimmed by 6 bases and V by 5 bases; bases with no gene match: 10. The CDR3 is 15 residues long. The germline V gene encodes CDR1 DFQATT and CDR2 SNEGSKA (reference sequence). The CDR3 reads CSARRLAGGRGEQYF. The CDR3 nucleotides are TGCAGTGCTCGCCGACTAGCGGGAGGCCGGGGCGAGCAGTACTTC.

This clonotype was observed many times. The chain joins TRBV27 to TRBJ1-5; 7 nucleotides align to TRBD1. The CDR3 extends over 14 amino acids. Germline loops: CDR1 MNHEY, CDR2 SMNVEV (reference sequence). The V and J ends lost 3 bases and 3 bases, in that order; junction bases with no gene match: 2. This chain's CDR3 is CASSFDRDNQPQHF. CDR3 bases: TGTGCCAGCAGTTTTGACAGGGACAATCAGCCCCAGCATTTT.

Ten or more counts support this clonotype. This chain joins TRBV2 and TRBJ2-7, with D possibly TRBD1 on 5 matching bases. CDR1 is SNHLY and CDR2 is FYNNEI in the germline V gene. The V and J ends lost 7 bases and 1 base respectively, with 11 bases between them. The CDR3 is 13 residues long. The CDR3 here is CASIGAESYEQYF. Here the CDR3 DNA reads TGTGCCAGCATAGGGGCCGAATCCTACGAGCAGTACTTC.

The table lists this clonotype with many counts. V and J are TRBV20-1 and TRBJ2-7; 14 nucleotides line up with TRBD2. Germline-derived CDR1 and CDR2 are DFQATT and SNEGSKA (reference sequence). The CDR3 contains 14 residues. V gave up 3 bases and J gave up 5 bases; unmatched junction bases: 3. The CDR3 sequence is CSARGLAGDHEQYF. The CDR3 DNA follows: TGCAGTGCTAGGGGACTAGCGGGAGACCACGAGCAGTACTTC.

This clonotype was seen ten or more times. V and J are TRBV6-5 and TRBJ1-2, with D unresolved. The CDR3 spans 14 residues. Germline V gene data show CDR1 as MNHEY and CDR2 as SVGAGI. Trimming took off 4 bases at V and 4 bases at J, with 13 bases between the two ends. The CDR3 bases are TGTGCCAGCAGTTCTGAGAGAAGGATCTATGGCTACACCTTC. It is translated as CASSSERRIYGYTF.

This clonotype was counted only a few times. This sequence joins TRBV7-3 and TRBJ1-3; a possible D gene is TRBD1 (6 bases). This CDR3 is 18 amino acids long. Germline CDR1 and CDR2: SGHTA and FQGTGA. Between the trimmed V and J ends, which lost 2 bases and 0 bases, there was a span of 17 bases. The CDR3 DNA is TGTGCCAGCAGCTTACCGGGACATAGACCTGTCTCTGGAAACACCATATATTTT. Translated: CASSLPGHRPVSGNTIYF. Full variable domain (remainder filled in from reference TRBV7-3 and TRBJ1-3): GAGVSQTPSNKVTEKGKYVELRCDPISGHTALYWYRQSLGQGPEFLIYFQGTGAADDSGLPNDRFFAVRPEGSVSTLKIQRTERGDSAVYLCASSLPGHRPVSGNTIYFGEGSWLTVV.

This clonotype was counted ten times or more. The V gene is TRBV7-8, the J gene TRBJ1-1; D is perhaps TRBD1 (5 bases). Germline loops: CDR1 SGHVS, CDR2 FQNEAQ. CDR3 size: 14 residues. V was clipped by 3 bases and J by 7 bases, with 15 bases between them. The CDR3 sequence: CASSFLPLRGEAFF. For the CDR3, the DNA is TGTGCCAGCAGCTTTCTACCGCTTAGGGGTGAAGCTTTCTTT.

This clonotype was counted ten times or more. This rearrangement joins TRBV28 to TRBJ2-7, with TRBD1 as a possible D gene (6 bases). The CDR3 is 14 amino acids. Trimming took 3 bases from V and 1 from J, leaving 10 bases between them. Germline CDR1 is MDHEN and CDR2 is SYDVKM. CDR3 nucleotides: TGTGCCAGCAGTTTCCTTGACAGGTCCTACGAGCAGTACTTC. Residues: CASSFLDRSYEQYF. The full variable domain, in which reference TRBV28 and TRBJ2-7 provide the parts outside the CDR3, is DVKVTQSSRYLVKRTGEKVFLECVQDMDHENMFWYRQDPGLGLRLIYFSYDVKMKEKGDIPEGYSVSREKKERFSLILESASTNQTSMYLCASSFLDRSYEQYFGPGTRLTVT.

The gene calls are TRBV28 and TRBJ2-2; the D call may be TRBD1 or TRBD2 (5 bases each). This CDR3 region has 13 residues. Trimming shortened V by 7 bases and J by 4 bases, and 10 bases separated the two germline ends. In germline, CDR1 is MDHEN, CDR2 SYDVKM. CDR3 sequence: CASKYGTTGELFF. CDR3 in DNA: TGTGCCAGCAAATATGGGACCACCGGGGAGCTGTTTTTT.

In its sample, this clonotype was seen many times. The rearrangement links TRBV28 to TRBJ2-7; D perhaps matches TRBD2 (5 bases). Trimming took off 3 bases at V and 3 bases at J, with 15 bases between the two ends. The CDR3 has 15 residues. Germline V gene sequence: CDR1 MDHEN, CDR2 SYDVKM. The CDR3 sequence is CASSFRFPRGYEQYF. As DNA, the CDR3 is TGTGCCAGCAGTTTTCGGTTCCCACGGGGCTACGAGCAGTACTTC.

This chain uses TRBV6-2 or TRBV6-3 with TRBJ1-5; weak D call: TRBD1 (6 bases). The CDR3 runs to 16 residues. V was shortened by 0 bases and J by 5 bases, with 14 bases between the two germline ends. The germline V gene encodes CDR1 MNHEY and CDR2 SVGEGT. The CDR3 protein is CASSYSEGGGDQPQHF. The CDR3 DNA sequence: TGTGCCAGCAGTTACTCAGAGGGGGGTGGGGATCAGCCCCAGCATTTT.

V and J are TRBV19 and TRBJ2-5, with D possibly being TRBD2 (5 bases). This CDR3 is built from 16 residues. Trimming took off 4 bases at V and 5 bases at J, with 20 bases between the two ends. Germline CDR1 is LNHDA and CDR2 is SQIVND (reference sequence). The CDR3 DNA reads TGTGCCAGTAGTAAGCGGTGGGCAACCCCCGGGGAGACCCAGTACTTC. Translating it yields CASSKRWATPGETQYF.